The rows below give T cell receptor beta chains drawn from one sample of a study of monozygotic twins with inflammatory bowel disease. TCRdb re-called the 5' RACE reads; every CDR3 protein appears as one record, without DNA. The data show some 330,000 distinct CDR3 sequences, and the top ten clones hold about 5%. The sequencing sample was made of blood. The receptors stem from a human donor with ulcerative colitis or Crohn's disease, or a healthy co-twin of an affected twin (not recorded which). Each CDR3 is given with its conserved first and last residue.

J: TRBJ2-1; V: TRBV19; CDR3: CASSISYNEQFF
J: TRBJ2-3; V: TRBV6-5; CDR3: CASSYSEAGGVLDTQYF
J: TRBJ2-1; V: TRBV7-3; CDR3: CASSLLNGGEQFF
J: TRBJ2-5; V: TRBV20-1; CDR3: CSVKPQETQYF
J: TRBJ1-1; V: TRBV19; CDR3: CASSIGTLNTEAFF
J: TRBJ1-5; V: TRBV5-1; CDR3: CASSQGSSNQPQHF
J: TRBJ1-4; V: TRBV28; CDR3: CASSLAGGINEKLFF
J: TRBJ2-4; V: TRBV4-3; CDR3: CASSQDGQTGNIQYF
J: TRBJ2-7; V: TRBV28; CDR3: CASRRPLSYEQYF
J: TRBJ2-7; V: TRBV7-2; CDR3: CASSLEGLVNSYEQYF
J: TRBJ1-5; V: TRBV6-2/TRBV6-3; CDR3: CASRPQSFQPQHF
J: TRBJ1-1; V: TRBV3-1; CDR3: CASSSSKQGSRAFF
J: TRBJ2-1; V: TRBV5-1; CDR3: CASSLAASGGHNEQFF
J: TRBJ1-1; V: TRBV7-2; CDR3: CASSPRLLGAFF
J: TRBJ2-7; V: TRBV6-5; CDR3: CASSYSKPIGGDEQYF
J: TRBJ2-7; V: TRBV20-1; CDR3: CSARRGDKSYEQYF
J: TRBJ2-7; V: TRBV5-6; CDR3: CASSLDRTYEQYF
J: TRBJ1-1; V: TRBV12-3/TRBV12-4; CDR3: CASNQVGGTEAFF
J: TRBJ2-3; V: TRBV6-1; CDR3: CASSEQITGGTDTQYF
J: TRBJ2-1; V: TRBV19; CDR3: CASSIRNEQFF
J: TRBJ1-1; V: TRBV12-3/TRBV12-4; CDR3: CASSFLGQGAFF
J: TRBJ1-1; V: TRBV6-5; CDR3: CASSYSGTMNTEAFF
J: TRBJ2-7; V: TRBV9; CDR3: CASSVVDDRVHEQYF
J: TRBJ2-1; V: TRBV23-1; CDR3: CASSQSGSEQFF
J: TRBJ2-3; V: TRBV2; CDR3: CASSELQGWSDTQYF
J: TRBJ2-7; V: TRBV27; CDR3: CASRGGTSGSYEQYF
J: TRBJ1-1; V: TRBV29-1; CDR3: CSVAFPGGTEAFF
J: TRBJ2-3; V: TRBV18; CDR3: CASSPDTGSDTQYF
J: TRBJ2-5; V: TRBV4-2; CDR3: CASSQDRQGEETQYF
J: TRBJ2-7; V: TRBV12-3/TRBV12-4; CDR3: CASTHRDVYFYEQYF
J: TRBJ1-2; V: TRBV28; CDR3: CASSSGTTGYTF
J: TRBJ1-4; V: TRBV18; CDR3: CASSPKPTGVYEKLFF
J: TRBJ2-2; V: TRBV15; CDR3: CATENPGQGFSGELFF
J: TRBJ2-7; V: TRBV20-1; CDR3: CSAHLGRLASGFIYEQYF
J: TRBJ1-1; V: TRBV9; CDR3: CASSGTGPTEAFF
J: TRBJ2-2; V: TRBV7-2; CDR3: CASSPDPYTGELFF
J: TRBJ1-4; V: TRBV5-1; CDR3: CASSLDTTNEKLFF
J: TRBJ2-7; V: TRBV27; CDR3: CASSPIYGTSLSEQYF
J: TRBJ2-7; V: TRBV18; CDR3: CASVPEAGYSYEQYF
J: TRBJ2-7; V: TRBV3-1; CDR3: CASSQRRVYEQYF
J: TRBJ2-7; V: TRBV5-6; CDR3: CASSPGTGGTYEQYF
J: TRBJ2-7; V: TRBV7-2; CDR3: CASMAAGGASYEQYF
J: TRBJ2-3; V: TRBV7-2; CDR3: CASSLGGGAGNSDTQYF
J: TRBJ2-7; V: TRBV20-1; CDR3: CSARGDRGQEQYF
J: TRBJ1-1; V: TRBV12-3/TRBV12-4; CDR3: CASSFYSLLEAFF
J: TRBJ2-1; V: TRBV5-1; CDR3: CASSKQGRNEQFF
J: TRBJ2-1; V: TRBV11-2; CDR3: CASSLVGGIYNEQFF
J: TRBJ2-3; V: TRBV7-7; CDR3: CASSHGQGPTDTQYF